This T cell receptor beta chain was documented in a study of blood T cell repertoires in COVID-19. Study details: Specimens from acute and convalescent COVID-19 originated in the United States, Italy and Spain. T cells, B-cell-depleted T cells, or PBMCs provided the cDNA or gDNA that served as material.

This clone was detected once. Authors' data handling: The authors estimated nucleated cell counts from reference gene primer amplification. Generated by immunoSEQ multiplex PCR, the TCRdb table keeps only in-frame clones and is missing some. That table is the source of V, J and clone size, and D and trimming were worked out from the DNA. Among 200,000 to 250,000 clones listed, more than 70% were seen once. The sequencing sample was made of peripheral blood. This sequence was found in a human donor in a cohort sampled during active COVID-19.

The DNA for the CDR3 is TGCGCCAGCAGCTTGGATCAGGGTGAGCAGTTCTTC. This gives the protein CASSLDQGEQFF. The V gene is TRBV5-1, the J gene TRBJ2-1; a possible D gene is TRBD1 (5 bases). V lost 0 bases and J 9 bases, leaving 7 bases between the germline ends. In germline, CDR1 is SGHRS, CDR2 YFSETQ. The CDR3 contains 12 residues.